Shown below are 22 T cell receptor beta chains from a single sample sequenced in a study of vaccination and CD4 T cells after COVID-19. Once obtained from cultured CD4+ T cells, the DNA was sequenced using the Oncomine TCR Beta short-read assay. In TCRdb, the PCR reads were re-called with MiXCR into one record per CDR3 protein. The sample consists of some 16,000 distinct CDR3 sequences, about 53% of them appearing once. Their antigen targets remain unknown. Treatment in this sample: roughly 10-day PBMC culture with coronavirus spike peptide pools or control peptides (ViraFEST assay). The sequencing sample was made of CD4+ T cells from blood, cultured in vitro. The receptor source for this set is a human donor who had recovered from COVID-19.

The V gene is TRBV4-2, the J gene TRBJ2-2; tentatively, D is TRBD1 or TRBD2 (5 bases each). The CDR3 runs 16 residues. V lost 4 bases and J 3 bases, leaving 15 bases between the germline ends. The germline V gene encodes CDR1 LGHNA and CDR2 YNFKEQ. CDR3 sequence reads: CASSLGTDGYTGELFF. CDR3 sequence (DNA): TGTGCCAGCAGCCTCGGGACGGACGGATACACCGGGGAGCTGTTTTTT.

V usage is TRBV7-2 and J usage is TRBJ1-1, with D possibly TRBD1 on 6 matching bases. The germline V gene encodes CDR1 SGHTA and CDR2 FQGNSA. V dropped 0 bases and J dropped 6 bases, with 14 bases sitting between them. The CDR3 length is 15 residues. The CDR3 is CASSLARGGGAEAFF. The CDR3 DNA reads as TGTGCCAGCAGCTTAGCCAGGGGAGGAGGCGCTGAAGCTTTCTTT. Complete variable domain (other parts from reference TRBV7-2 and TRBJ1-1): GAGVSQSPSNKVTEKGKDVELRCDPISGHTALYWYRQSLGQGLEFLIYFQGNSAPDKSGLPSDRFSAERTGGSVSTLTIQRTQQEDSAVYLCASSLARGGGAEAFFGQGTRLTVV.

The chain carries TRBV7-8 and TRBJ2-7, with D unresolved. The CDR3 is 13 residues long. The germline V gene has CDR1 SGHVS and CDR2 FQNEAQ. Trimming took off 2 bases at V and 3 bases at J, with 8 bases between the two ends. The CDR3 DNA reads TGTGCCAGCAGCTTATCAGACTTCTACGAGCAGTACTTC. Translated, it gives CASSLSDFYEQYF.

The chain carries TRBV2 and TRBJ2-2, with a possible D match to TRBD2 (6 bases). Germline V gene data show CDR1 as SNHLY and CDR2 as FYNNEI. V dropped 6 bases and J dropped 3 bases, with 11 bases sitting between them. CDR3 size: 14 residues. CDR3 loop: CASREGTYTGELFF. CDR3 nucleotides: TGTGCCAGCAGGGAGGGCACTTACACCGGGGAGCTGTTTTTT.

The rearrangement links TRBV20-1 to TRBJ1-1, with D unclear. The CDR3 extends over 15 amino acids. CDR1 DFQATT and CDR2 SNEGSKA come from the germline V gene (reference sequence). Trimming took off 3 bases at V and 0 bases at J, with 14 bases between the two ends. This CDR3 reads CSASRTGSMNTEAFF. DNA of the CDR3: TGCAGTGCTAGTCGGACGGGATCAATGAACACTGAAGCTTTCTTT.

The rearrangement uses TRBV6-5 and TRBJ2-7, with 11 bases that match TRBD2. Germline V lookup: CDR1 MNHEY, CDR2 SVGAGI. The CDR3 has 17 amino acids. The V and J ends lost 2 bases and 1 base, in that order; junction bases with no gene match: 7. CDR3 nucleotide sequence: TGTGCCAGCAGTTACCGCGGACTAGCGGGCCAGTCCTACGAGCAGTACTTC. Translated: CASSYRGLAGQSYEQYF.

The chain links TRBV5-5 to TRBJ1-6; no definite D call. Trimming removed 2 bases at V and 10 bases at J, with 7 bases between. This CDR3 is built from 12 residues. Per the germline V gene, CDR1 is SGHKS and CDR2 is YYEKEE (reference sequence). The CDR3 nucleotides read TGTGCCAGCAGCTTCGATCGGTCACCCCTCCACTTT. Its translation is CASSFDRSPLHF.

The gene calls are TRBV6-1 and TRBJ2-4, with D possibly being TRBD2 (5 bases). The germline CDR1 and CDR2 sequences are MNHNS and SASEGT. Between the trimmed V and J ends, which lost 5 bases and 9 bases, there was a span of 14 bases. The CDR3 loop spans 13 amino acids. CDR3 residues: CASSPSGWSIQYF. DNA for the CDR3: TGTGCCAGCAGTCCCAGCGGTTGGAGCATTCAGTACTTC.

The chain uses TRBV5-4 and TRBJ2-5, with 7 bases fitting TRBD2. The CDR3 is made up of 15 amino acids. Trimming took 1 base from V and 1 from J; bases not matched to a gene: 4. Germline CDR1 SGHNT, CDR2 YYREEE (reference sequence). The CDR3 nucleotides read TGTGCCAGCAGCTTGTCTAGCGGACGCCAAGAGACCCAGTACTTC. It codes for CASSLSSGRQETQYF.

This clonotype was counted only a few times. This chain connects TRBV7-9 to TRBJ2-2, with D perhaps matching TRBD1 or TRBD2 (5 bases each). Germline CDR1 reads SEHNR; CDR2 reads FQNEAQ (reference sequence). With 8 bases removed from V and 5 bases from J, the gap between germline ends came to 12 bases. The CDR3 covers 13 residues. The DNA of the CDR3 is TGTGCCAGCTGGCAGGGACCGACCGGGGAGCTGTTTTTT. It translates to CASWQGPTGELFF.

The rearrangement links TRBV6-1 to TRBJ1-2; D uncertain. Trimming took off 8 bases at V and 3 bases at J, with 10 bases between the two ends. Germline-derived CDR1 and CDR2 are MNHNS and SASEGT. CDR3 length equals 12 residues. DNA for the CDR3: TGTGCCAGCCTTGAGCAGTACTATGGCTACACCTTC. It codes for CASLEQYYGYTF.

This clonotype was counted only a few times. The chain joins TRBV2 to TRBJ1-5; 10 bases are shared with TRBD1. V dropped 7 bases and J dropped 3; count of bases not matched to a gene: 12. Per the germline V gene, CDR1 is SNHLY and CDR2 is FYNNEI. The CDR3 contains 17 residues. The CDR3 here is CASKGTGAYMANQPQHF. The DNA for the CDR3 is TGTGCCAGCAAAGGGACAGGGGCATATATGGCCAATCAGCCCCAGCATTTT.

This clonotype is termed medium-sized. V usage is TRBV2 and J usage is TRBJ1-5; 7 nucleotides match TRBD1. V lost 6 bases and J lost 7; bases outside the gene matches: 9. This CDR3 has 14 amino acids. CDR1 SNHLY and CDR2 FYNNEI come from the germline V gene. For the CDR3, the DNA is TGTGCCAGCAGGTCGGGACAGTTCTGGCAGCCCCAGCATTTT. Translating gives CASRSGQFWQPQHF.

The chain is built from TRBV20-1 and TRBJ2-7, with unresolved D. Between the trimmed V and J ends, which lost 1 base and 6 bases, there was a span of 13 bases. CDR1 and CDR2 (germline): DFQATT, SNEGSKA (reference sequence). This CDR3 comprises 13 residues. The CDR3 here is CSARVGFSAEQYF. In DNA, the CDR3 is TGCAGTGCTAGAGTAGGGTTTTCCGCCGAGCAGTACTTC.

The rearrangement joins TRBV6-5 to TRBJ1-1, with D possibly TRBD1 on 5 matching bases. CDR3 size: 14 residues. The germline V gene has CDR1 MNHEY and CDR2 SVGAGI. V lost 0 bases to trimming and J lost 6 bases, with 11 bases between them. CDR3 sequence reads: CASSYSTGDPEAFF. In DNA form, the CDR3 reads TGTGCCAGCAGTTACTCGACTGGGGACCCTGAAGCTTTCTTT.

V is TRBV7-9 and J is TRBJ2-7; TRBD2 matches at 7 bases. CDR3 length: 16 residues. The V segment lost 1 base and the J segment 2 bases; nucleotides outside the gene matches: 8. The germline gives CDR1 SEHNR, CDR2 FQNEAQ (reference sequence). The DNA of the CDR3 is TGTGCCAGCAGCTTAGTGCTAACGGGGGGAACCTACGAGCAGTACTTC. Its translation is CASSLVLTGGTYEQYF.

The CDR3: CATSRTGGTEAFF. CDR3 coding DNA: TGTGCCACCAGCAGGACAGGAGGCACTGAAGCTTTCTTT. This rearrangement joins TRBV15 to TRBJ1-1, with TRBD1 as a possible D gene (6 bases). CDR1 and CDR2 (germline): LNHNV, YYDKDF (reference sequence). V was clipped by 3 bases and J by 4 bases, with 9 bases between them. The length of the CDR3 is 13 residues.

The chain links TRBV15 to TRBJ2-1; D is uncertain. V lost 8 bases, J lost 5 bases, and 7 bases lay in between. Germline loops: CDR1 LNHNV, CDR2 YYDKDF (reference sequence). The length of the CDR3 is 11 residues. This chain's CDR3 is CATARNNEQFF. The CDR3 coding sequence is TGTGCCACCGCCCGGAACAATGAGCAGTTCTTC. Variable domain in full (rest from reference TRBV15 and TRBJ2-1): DAMVIQNPRYQVTQFGKPVTLSCSQTLNHNVMYWYQQKSSQAPKLLFHYYDKDFNNEADTPDNFQSRRPNTSFCFLDIRSPGLGDTAMYLCATARNNEQFFGPGTRLTVL.

The chain employs TRBV20-1 and TRBJ2-5, with a weak D call TRBD1 (6 bases). Germline loops: CDR1 DFQATT, CDR2 SNEGSKA (reference sequence). The CDR3 runs to 15 residues. Trimming removed 0 bases at V and 4 bases at J, with 15 bases between. In DNA, the CDR3 is TGCAGTGCTAGAGACACCTCAGGGGTTGGAGAGACCCAGTACTTC. Protein sequence: CSARDTSGVGETQYF.

In this sample, this clonotype turned up a few times. The chain combines TRBV6-2 or TRBV6-3 with TRBJ1-2; the D gene is possibly TRBD1 (6 bases). V was clipped by 6 bases and J by 8 bases, with 22 bases between them. Germline CDR1 and CDR2: MNHEY and SVGEGT. The CDR3 length is 15 residues. The CDR3 here is CASRPLRTAGRGYTF. In nucleotides, the CDR3 is TGTGCCAGCAGACCTTTACGGACAGCCGGAAGGGGCTACACCTTC.

This clonotype appeared once. This rearrangement joins TRBV6-2 or TRBV6-3 to TRBJ2-2; no reliable D call. V lost 5 bases and J 14 bases, leaving 15 bases between the germline ends. CDR3 size: 12 residues. Germline V gives CDR1 MNHEY, CDR2 SVGEGT. The CDR3 coding sequence is TGTGCCAGCAGTCCTTATTCTCCCGATCTGTTTTTT. The encoded protein is CASSPYSPDLFF.

The chain links TRBV7-3 to TRBJ2-1, with D perhaps given as TRBD1 or TRBD2 (5 bases each). The germline V gene encodes CDR1 SGHTA and CDR2 FQGTGA. V was trimmed by 1 base and J by 3 bases, leaving 10 bases between them. The CDR3 spans 15 residues. The CDR3 nucleotides read TGTGCCAGCAGCTTAAGGGGCGGGTACTACAATGAGCAGTTCTTC. Its protein product is CASSLRGGYYNEQFF. The full variable domain, its missing parts supplied by reference TRBV7-3 and TRBJ2-1, is GAGVSQTPSNKVTEKGKYVELRCDPISGHTALYWYRQSLGQGPEFLIYFQGTGAADDSGLPNDRFFAVRPEGSVSTLKIQRTERGDSAVYLCASSLRGGYYNEQFFGPGTRLTVL.